This T cell receptor beta chain was recovered during a study of technical replicates of blood from a handful of donors. TCRdb's copy holds only in-frame clones and misses some; the assay was immunoSEQ multiplex PCR. The sample lists tens of thousands of clones, approximately 96% occurring once. V dropped 6 bases and J dropped 0; count of bases not matched to a gene: 4. The CDR3 extends over 15 amino acids. Germline CDR1 MNHEY, CDR2 SVGAGI. V and J are TRBV6-5 and TRBJ1-4; TRBD1 agrees at 7 bases. Sequencing was done on a sample of T cells isolated from PBMCs. The source of this sequence is a human donor in good health. This CDR3 reads CASSPTGATNEKLFF. The CDR3 DNA is TGTGCCAGCAGCCCAACAGGGGCAACTAATGAAAAACTGTTTTTT.